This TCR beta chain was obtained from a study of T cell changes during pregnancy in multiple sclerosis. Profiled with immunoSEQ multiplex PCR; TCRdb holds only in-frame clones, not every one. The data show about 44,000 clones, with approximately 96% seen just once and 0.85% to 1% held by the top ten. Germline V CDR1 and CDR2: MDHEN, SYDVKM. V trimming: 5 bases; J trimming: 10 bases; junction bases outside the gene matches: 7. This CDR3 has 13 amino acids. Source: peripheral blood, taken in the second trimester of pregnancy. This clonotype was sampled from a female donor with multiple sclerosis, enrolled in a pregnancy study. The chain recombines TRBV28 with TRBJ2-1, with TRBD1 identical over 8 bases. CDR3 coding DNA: TGTGCCAGCAGTCCGCAGGGGGCTATAGAGCAGTTCTTC. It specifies CASSPQGAIEQFF.